The 5 T cell receptor beta chains given below trace back to one sample, sequenced in a study of CD8 T cells in Susac syndrome. Random hexamers served to reverse transcribe about 0.5 to 1 ug RNA. TCRdb reprocessed the immunoSEQ multiplex PCR reads via MiXCR and lists one record per CDR3 protein. The sample has around 200,000 distinct CDR3 sequences, 85% to 95% seen once; the top ten hold about 0.094%. The specimen was CD4+ T cells from PBMCs. These TCRs come from a human donor in good health.

The chain uses TRBV30 and TRBJ1-1; D perhaps matches TRBD1 (5 bases). V was pared by 5 bases and J by 3 bases, with 13 bases between. Germline V gene lookup returns CDR1 GTSNPN and CDR2 SVGIG (reference sequence). The CDR3 is made up of 13 amino acids. Written as DNA, the CDR3 is TGTGCCTGGGGAATCCGACAGTACACTGAAGCTTTCTTT. As protein: CAWGIRQYTEAFF.

This chain connects TRBV5-4 to TRBJ2-3; D unresolved. Germline assignment: CDR1 SGHNT and CDR2 YYREEE (reference sequence). The CDR3 is 14 residues long. V was trimmed by 3 bases and J by 0 bases, leaving 8 bases between them. CDR3 bases: TGTGCCAGCAGCTGGATATCTAGCACAGATACGCAGTATTTT. Its protein product is CASSWISSTDTQYF.

CDR3 sequence (DNA): TGTGCCAGCAGCGCAACCGCCTACGAGCAGTACGTC. This encodes CASSATAYEQYV. V gene TRBV7-9 combines with J gene TRBJ2-7, with D unresolved. The germline gives CDR1 SEHNR, CDR2 FQNEAQ (reference sequence). The CDR3 is 12 amino acids. Trimming pared 5 bases from V and 2 bases from J, leaving 7 bases between.

The V and J genes are TRBV28 and TRBJ2-3, with D perhaps TRBD1 (6 bases). The CDR3 is made up of 18 amino acids. Deletions cut 5 bases from V and 2 bases from J, with 23 bases between. CDR1 MDHEN and CDR2 SYDVKM come from the germline V gene. The CDR3 reads CASSPTGITPIHTDTQYF. The DNA of the CDR3 is TGTGCCAGCAGTCCAACAGGGATAACTCCCATTCACACAGATACGCAGTATTTT.

The V and J genes are TRBV27 and TRBJ1-1; D gene unclear. In germline, CDR1 is MNHEY, CDR2 SMNVEV (reference sequence). V lost 5 bases and J 0 bases, leaving 7 bases between the germline ends. CDR3 length: 13 amino acids. The CDR3 sequence: CASSRSLNTEAFF. DNA of the CDR3: TGTGCCAGCAGTCGGAGTTTGAACACTGAAGCTTTCTTT.